The present T cell receptor beta chain was sequenced within a study of T cells in Graves' hyperthyroidism and ophthalmopathy. Clinical symptoms, serum thyroxine, TRAb, thyroid ultrasound and orbital computed tomography established diagnosis. RNA transcripts were the template for amplifying TCR beta CDR3 regions. An initial round of RT-PCR targeting the TCR CDR3 relied on the HTBI primer set. TCRdb used MiXCR to reprocess the multiplex PCR reads, holding one entry per CDR3 protein. The repertoire holds approximately 870,000 distinct CDR3 sequences, with about two fifths as singletons. From germline, CDR1 is SGHTA and CDR2 FQGNSA. Trimming removed 7 bases from V and 0 bases from J, with 13 bases in between. This CDR3 has 14 amino acids.

V usage is TRBV7-2 and J usage is TRBJ2-7, with D maybe TRBD2 (5 bases). The clonotype was recovered from a man younger than 30 with Graves' hyperthyroidism. The sequenced sample was blood. CDR3 nucleotide sequence: TGTGCCAGCACCAAGGACTCGAGCTCCTACGAGCAGTACTTC. Translating it yields CASTKDSSSYEQYF.